A selection of T cell receptor beta chains follows, all from one sample in a study of T cells after somatic rescue of genetic block. The protocol was immunoSEQ multiplex PCR, while the TCRdb copy is restricted to in-frame clones and leaves out a portion. This table has fewer than 150,000 clones, just over 90% appearing once. The sample was peripheral blood mononuclear cells (PBMCs). The receptor source for this set is a woman younger than 30. The CDR3 runs from the conserved cysteine through the conserved F or W. Each record gives: J gene, V gene, clone size, D gene, CDR3 DNA, CDR3 protein. The D gene is left open where the match is weak. The size field is filled for only some rows; it gives once, few, many or a size class.

TRBJ1-3,TRBV7-9,.,.,TGTGCCAGCAGCTTGGATGGAAACACCATATATTTT,CASSLDGNTIYF
TRBJ1-1,TRBV18,.,.,TGTGCCAGCTCACCGAGGGCAGGGACCCAGGGAACTGAAGCTTTCTTT,CASSPRAGTQGTEAFF
TRBJ2-1,TRBV6-1,.,TRBD1,TGTGCCAGCAGTGAACTTGACAGGGGCAGTGAGCAGTTCTTC,CASSELDRGSEQFF
TRBJ2-7,TRBV15,.,.,TGTGCCACCAGCAGTCCTGACAGGTCATCCTACGAGCAGTACTTC,CATSSPDRSSYEQYF
TRBJ1-3,TRBV7-8,once,.,TGTGCCAGCACAATATCACCTCCCGACTCTGGAAACACCATATATTTT,CASTISPPDSGNTIYF
TRBJ2-7,TRBV14,.,TRBD1,TGTGCCAGCAGCCAACCGGGACAGGGTAACGAGCAGTACTTC,CASSQPGQGNEQYF
TRBJ2-2,TRBV6-5,.,.,TGTGCCAGCAGTTACGGGGGCACCGGGGAGCTGTTTTTT,CASSYGGTGELFF
TRBJ1-5,TRBV18,.,TRBD1,TGTGCCAGCTCGCCGGGGACAGGCTATAGCAATCAGCCCCAGCATTTT,CASSPGTGYSNQPQHF
TRBJ1-6,TRBV7-9,.,.,TGTGCCAGCAGCTTAGAGGGATACTCACCCCTCCACTTT,CASSLEGYSPLHF
TRBJ2-1,TRBV7-9,.,TRBD1,TGTGCCAGCAGCTTAGGATCGACAGGGCGCAATGAGCAGTTCTTC,CASSLGSTGRNEQFF
TRBJ1-4,TRBV14,.,.,TGTGCCAGCAGCCGCCTCCAGGGACGGGATCGTGAAAAACTGTTTTTT,CASSRLQGRDREKLFF
TRBJ1-1,TRBV30,.,.,TGTGCCTGGAGTGTTTTCGGGAGATTCGGGAACACTGAAGCTTTCTTT,CAWSVFGRFGNTEAFF
TRBJ2-1,TRBV6-4,once,.,TGTGCCAGCAGTGACTGGGGGGCCGGCTACAATGAGCAGTTCTTC,CASSDWGAGYNEQFF
TRBJ2-2,TRBV11-1,.,TRBD1,TGTGCCAGCAGCTTAGTAGAGGGACAGGGGACCGGGGAGCTGTTTTTT,CASSLVEGQGTGELFF
TRBJ1-5,TRBV10-3,few,TRBD1,TGTGCCATCCGGGACAGGGTTGAGGAGCCCCAGCATTTT,CAIRDRVEEPQHF
TRBJ2-6,TRBV2,.,TRBD2,TGTGCCAGCAGTCAGCGGGGGGTGCCTGGGGCCAACGTCCTGACTTTC,CASSQRGVPGANVLTF
TRBJ1-4,TRBV19,.,.,TGTGCCAGTAGGCGTGATCATGGAACTAATGAAAAACTGTTTTTT,CASRRDHGTNEKLFF
TRBJ2-7,TRBV7-9,.,TRBD1,TGTGCCAGCGGATCGGGACAGGGAAACGTCGAGCAGTACTTC,CASGSGQGNVEQYF
TRBJ2-7,TRBV4-3,.,.,TGCGCCAGCAGCCAAGATCCTGGCGGATCCTACGAGCAGTACTTC,CASSQDPGGSYEQYF
TRBJ1-4,TRBV4-1,.,TRBD1,TGCGCCAGCAGCCATCTACAGGGGGGGACTGAAAAACTGTTTTTT,CASSHLQGGTEKLFF
TRBJ1-5,TRBV19,.,.,TGTGCCAGTAGTGAAGGGAGTAGGAGTCAGCCCCAGCATTTT,CASSEGSRSQPQHF
TRBJ1-5,TRBV19,few,TRBD1,TGTGCCAGTAGTAACAGGGGACACCAGGGAAGCAATCAGCCCCAGCATTTT,CASSNRGHQGSNQPQHF
TRBJ1-2,TRBV9,.,.,TGTGCCAGCAGCCCCCGGCAGGGTCGTACCTATGGCTACACCTTC,CASSPRQGRTYGYTF
TRBJ1-2,TRBV7-3,.,TRBD1,TGTGCCAGCAGCTCCACCCCACGCCCGGGACAGCTTAACTATGGCTACACCTTC,CASSSTPRPGQLNYGYTF
TRBJ2-2,TRBV7-9,.,.,TGTGCCAGAGACGAAAGGGGAGCCGGGGAGCTGTTTTTT,CARDERGAGELFF
TRBJ1-2,TRBV10-2,.,.,TGCGCCAGCAGATCACCGAACTACCTCGGCTACACCTTC,CASRSPNYLGYTF
TRBJ1-2,TRBV5-4,.,.,TGTGCCAGCAGCCCGACCGAGAACTATGGCTACACCTTC,CASSPTENYGYTF
TRBJ1-6,TRBV7-8,.,.,TGTGCCAGCAGCTGGGAAGGCTTGGGTAATTCACCCCTCCACTTT,CASSWEGLGNSPLHF
TRBJ1-1,TRBV9,once,.,TGTGCCAGCAGTGCGGCCGTGAACACTGAAGCTTTCTTT,CASSAAVNTEAFF
TRBJ1-2,TRBV28,.,.,TGTGCCAGCACCTCAGGGGTGTATGGCTACACCTTC,CASTSGVYGYTF
TRBJ1-2,TRBV6-5,.,TRBD1,TGTGCCAGCAGTTACCAGCCCGGGACAGAGAACTATGGCTACACCTTC,CASSYQPGTENYGYTF
TRBJ1-3,TRBV4-1,.,.,TGCGCCAGCAGCCAAGCTTACGCGAGGGAGGGGGCTGGAAACACCATATATTTT,CASSQAYAREGAGNTIYF
TRBJ1-1,TRBV9,.,.,TGTGCCAGCGGGACGACAGCCTTGAACACTGAAGCTTTCTTT,CASGTTALNTEAFF
TRBJ2-7,TRBV6-1,.,.,TGTGCCAGCAGTCCTCGGGACAACCGGGTCGACGAGCAGTACTTC,CASSPRDNRVDEQYF
TRBJ2-7,TRBV11-3,.,.,TGTGCCAGCAGCCCGACAGACTACGAGCAGTACTTC,CASSPTDYEQYF
TRBJ1-1,TRBV11-2,.,TRBD1,TGTGCCAGCAGCGGTTTCGGACAGGGGGGACGGACTGAAGCTTTCTTT,CASSGFGQGGRTEAFF
TRBJ2-7,TRBV10-3,.,TRBD1,TGTGCCATCAGTGGGACAGGGAGCTCCTACGAGCAGTACTTC,CAISGTGSSYEQYF
TRBJ2-3,TRBV7-2,.,.,TGTGCCATTACAGATACGCAGTATTTT,CAITDTQYF
TRBJ1-1,TRBV6-4,.,TRBD1,TGTGCCAGCAGTGACTCGCCAGGGGGCCCCACTGAAGCTTTCTTT,CASSDSPGGPTEAFF
TRBJ2-3,TRBV12-5,.,.,TGTGCTAGTGGTTTGGGAACCCTTGGCACAGATACGCAGTATTTT,CASGLGTLGTDTQYF
TRBJ2-7,TRBV21-1,.,.,TGTGCCAGCAGCCCCCAGACAGGGGGCGCATCCGAGCAGTACTTC,CASSPQTGGASEQYF
TRBJ1-1,TRBV6-1,.,.,TGTGCCAGCAGTGGAAAGGGGCCGGGCACTGAAGCTTTCTTT,CASSGKGPGTEAFF
TRBJ2-3,TRBV5-1,.,.,TGCGCCAGCATTAGTAGTCCAAGCACAGATACGCAGTATTTT,CASISSPSTDTQYF
TRBJ1-3,TRBV27,.,.,TGTGCCAGCAGTTTCTCTCTCGGAAACACCATATATTTT,CASSFSLGNTIYF
TRBJ2-7,TRBV7-2,.,.,TGTGCCAGCAGCTTAGTTAGGGGGACTCAGTCCTACGAGCAGTACTTC,CASSLVRGTQSYEQYF
TRBJ1-5,TRBV2,.,.,TGTGCCAGCAGTGAGGGGAGGCAGCCCCAGCATTTT,CASSEGRQPQHF
TRBJ2-3,TRBV5-1,.,TRBD2,TGCGCCAGCAGCTGGGGACTAGCAGACCGCACAGATACGCAGTATTTT,CASSWGLADRTDTQYF
TRBJ2-5,TRBV6-4,.,.,TGTGCCAGCAGTCCAGAGGGGGGCCGGACCCAGTACTTC,CASSPEGGRTQYF
TRBJ2-3,TRBV7-9,.,.,TGTGCCAGCAGCTTACGATCAGATACGCAGTATTTT,CASSLRSDTQYF